The subject of this entry is one T cell receptor beta chain. Its antigen is still unknown. In germline, CDR1 is MDHEN, CDR2 SYDVKM. CDR3 length equals 13 residues. Trimming at V came to 3 bases and at J to 11 bases, leaving 9 bases not matched to a gene. The data originate from a study of Ad26.COV2.S vaccination and SARS-CoV-2 variants. About the study: Participants got Ad26.COV2.S intramuscularly, once or twice 56 days apart.

Specified treatment: around 19 received Ad26.COV2.S at low or high dose, single or two shots; roughly 5 received placebo; per-sample allocation not given. Day 63 following the first vaccine or placebo injection was when the samples were taken. Ad26.COV2.S expressed prefusion-stabilized spike from the original Wuhan strain. The repertoire was sequenced with immunoSEQ multiplex PCR; TCRdb's copy has only in-frame clones and lacks some. The repertoire has hundreds of thousands of clones, about four fifths of them found once; the top ten carry approximately 7%. Study-wide results and limits: Substantial breadth was reportedly displayed by spike-specific CD8+ and CD4+ T cell responses after vaccination. TCR breadth and depth estimates may have understated total T cell responses.

This TCR derives from a person aged 18 to 59 who received the Ad26.COV2.S COVID-19 vaccine or a placebo. The chain recombines TRBV28 with TRBJ1-2, with TRBD1 matching 7 bases. The sequences come from peripheral blood, collected in a trial of Ad26.COV2.S vaccine versus placebo. The CDR3 region has the DNA TGTGCCAGCAGTTTCCTCCGACAGGGTGGGTACACCTTC. It codes for CASSFLRQGGYTF.